This TCR beta chain is from a study of post-analysis software for immune sequencing data. About the research overall: Relapsing-remitting, secondary progressive and progressive-relapsing multiple sclerosis were all included among the disease courses. Broader study findings: By F measure, strong co-clustering occurred among samples prepared in the same batch. With TRBV5-6, TRBV5-1 and TRBV20-1 included, a handful of TRBV segments were more frequent in patients than in controls. Patients with multiple sclerosis recorded significantly lower normalized Chao1 diversity than controls, the study found.

The TCR beta cDNA libraries carried unique molecular identifiers. MiXCR, applied by TCRdb to the PCR reads, yields one record per CDR3 protein. The sample lists hundreds of thousands of distinct CDR3 sequences, 30% seen once, with 0.55% to 0.65% in the top ten. As for this clonotype: Its antigen is unidentified.

The CDR3 runs to 19 residues. V dropped 4 bases and J dropped 2; count of bases not matched to a gene: 14. The germline CDR1 and CDR2 sequences are LNHDA and SQIVND (reference sequence). The sequence was collected from a girl aged 5-17 years with multiple sclerosis. Sequenced: blood. The chain is built from TRBV19 and TRBJ1-4, with 9 bases fitting TRBD1. The chain's CDR3 is CASSTYRDRVVATNEKLFF. In nucleotides, the CDR3 is TGTGCCAGTAGTACCTACCGGGACAGGGTTGTGGCGACTAATGAAAAACTGTTTTTT.